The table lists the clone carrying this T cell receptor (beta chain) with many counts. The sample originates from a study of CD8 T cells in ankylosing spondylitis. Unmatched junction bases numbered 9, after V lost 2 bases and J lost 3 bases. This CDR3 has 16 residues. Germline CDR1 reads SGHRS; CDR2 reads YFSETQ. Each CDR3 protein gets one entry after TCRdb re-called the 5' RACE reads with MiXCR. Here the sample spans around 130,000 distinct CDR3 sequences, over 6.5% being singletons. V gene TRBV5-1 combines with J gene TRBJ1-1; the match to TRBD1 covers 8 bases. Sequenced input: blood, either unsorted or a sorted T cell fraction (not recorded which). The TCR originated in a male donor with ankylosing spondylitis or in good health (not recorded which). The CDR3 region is CASSLTSGGKDTEAFF. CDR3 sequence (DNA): TGCGCCAGCAGCTTAACATCAGGGGGCAAAGACACTGAAGCTTTCTTT.